These 15 T cell receptor beta chains share one sample of origin, sequenced in a study of T-cell memory formation after mild COVID-19. TCRdb itself ran the 5' RACE reads through MiXCR, one entry per CDR3 protein. There are under 50,000 distinct CDR3 sequences in the sample; 8% to 10% occur only once, and over 9.5% lies in the top ten. Sequences were obtained from PBMCs or a T cell subset sorted from them (not recorded which). The receptors were gathered from an adult woman who had mild COVID-19 (a few samples of this study predate the infection). Cell type and time point are not known.

This clonotype was seen many times. This chain links TRBV19 with TRBJ1-1; D is uncertain. CDR1 and CDR2 (germline): LNHDA, SQIVND (reference sequence). CDR3 length: 14 residues. Trimming stripped 1 base from V and 1 base from J, with 7 bases between. The CDR3 DNA reads TGTGCCAGTAGTATAGGTGTCGGGAACACTGAAGCTTTCTTT. Its translation is CASSIGVGNTEAFF.

This clonotype was picked up a small number of times. This rearrangement joins TRBV6-2 or TRBV6-3 to TRBJ1-2; no clear D gene. Trimming pared 0 bases from V and 5 bases from J, leaving 10 bases between. Germline V gene lookup returns CDR1 MNHEY and CDR2 SVGEGT. The CDR3 consists of 14 residues. CDR3 sequence reads: CASSYSSRTYGYTF. The CDR3 DNA follows: TGTGCCAGCAGTTACTCTTCCCGGACTTATGGCTACACCTTC.

This clonotype has a handful of counts. The chain couples TRBV20-1 to TRBJ1-1; D perhaps matches TRBD1 (5 bases). CDR3 length equals 14 residues. The germline V gene has CDR1 DFQATT and CDR2 SNEGSKA (reference sequence). The V end lost 6 bases, the J end lost 3 bases, and 17 bases lay between the germline ends. This CDR3 reads CSAKNRNGDTEAFF. CDR3 sequence (DNA): TGCAGTGCGAAAAACAGGAACGGGGACACTGAAGCTTTCTTT.

This clonotype was detected only a few times. CDR3 in amino acids: CASSLSKIKSQFF. CDR3 bases: TGTGCCAGCAGTTTATCAAAGATTAAGTCGCAGTTCTTC. J is TRBJ2-1 and V is TRBV12-3 or TRBV12-4; D gene ambiguous. The V gene lost 2 bases and the J gene lost 12 bases, with 14 bases spanning the gap. The CDR3 length is 13 residues.

V usage is TRBV5-1 and J usage is TRBJ1-1; possibly TRBD1 for D (5 bases). V lost 7 bases and J 1 base, leaving 11 bases between the germline ends. Looked up from germline, CDR1 is SGHRS and CDR2 is YFSETQ. The CDR3 is made up of 13 amino acids. CDR3 DNA sequence: TGCGCCAGCTGTGACAGCGGGAACACTGAAGCTTTCTTT. Protein sequence: CASCDSGNTEAFF.

The rearrangement joins TRBV20-1 to TRBJ2-5; D is perhaps TRBD2 (6 bases). Trimming left V 4 bases short and J 4 bases short, with 10 bases between. CDR3 length: 12 residues. CDR1 and CDR2 from the germline V gene are DFQATT and SNEGSKA (reference sequence). The CDR3 loop reads CSATEGGETQYF. In DNA form, the CDR3 reads TGCAGTGCTACGGAGGGCGGAGAGACCCAGTACTTC.

The rearrangement links TRBV20-1 to TRBJ2-3, with unresolved D. The V end was cut by 0 bases, the J end by 7 bases, with 2 bases between. Germline CDR1 is DFQATT and CDR2 is SNEGSKA (reference sequence). The CDR3 totals 10 residues. DNA of the CDR3: TGCAGTGCTAGAGATAATACGCAGTATTTT. As protein: CSARDNTQYF.

This clonotype was detected a few times. This chain links TRBV20-1 with TRBJ2-7; D might be TRBD2 (6 bases). The CDR3 has 13 amino acids. V was clipped by 1 base and J by 5 bases, with 12 bases between them. From germline, CDR1 is DFQATT and CDR2 SNEGSKA (reference sequence). The CDR3 DNA follows: TGCAGTGCTAGAGTGGGGGGTAGGAACGAGCAGTACTTC. Protein: CSARVGGRNEQYF.

This clonotype appeared many times. The J gene is TRBJ2-7, the V gene TRBV9; 8 nucleotides match TRBD2. The CDR3 consists of 13 residues. Germline V gene sequence: CDR1 SGDLS, CDR2 YYNGEE. Trimming removed 4 bases from V and 0 bases from J; junction bases left unmatched: 0. CDR3 sequence: CASSRGGSYEQYF. CDR3 in DNA: TGTGCCAGCAGCCGGGGGGGCTCCTACGAGCAGTACTTC.

This clonotype was seen ten or more times. The CDR3 sequence: CASSVAGGDEQYF. In nucleotides, the CDR3 is TGTGCCAGCAGCGTAGCAGGGGGAGACGAGCAGTACTTC. V usage is TRBV9 and J usage is TRBJ2-7, with 7 bases aligning to TRBD1. Germline assignment: CDR1 SGDLS and CDR2 YYNGEE. This CDR3 contains 13 residues. The V and J ends lost 0 bases and 5 bases, in that order; junction bases with no gene match: 2.

The table lists this clonotype with many counts. The rearrangement uses TRBV27 and TRBJ2-3, with TRBD1 identical over 9 bases. Unmatched junction bases numbered 3, after V lost 6 bases and J lost 5 bases. The CDR3 has 13 residues. CDR1 and CDR2 from the germline V gene are MNHEY and SMNVEV (reference sequence). CDR3 in DNA: TGTGCCAGCAGGACAGGGGGGGTAGATACGCAGTATTTT. Its protein product is CASRTGGVDTQYF.

Only a few counts were recorded for this clonotype. The rearrangement joins TRBV9 to TRBJ2-3, with a possible D match to TRBD2 (5 bases). CDR1 SGDLS and CDR2 YYNGEE come from the germline V gene. The CDR3 has 14 amino acids. V was cut by 0 bases and J by 4 bases, with 9 bases left in between. The CDR3, as DNA: TGTGCCAGCAGCGTAGAAGATAGCGCAGATACGCAGTATTTT. It yields the protein CASSVEDSADTQYF.

This clonotype was seen repeatedly, ten times or more. V usage is TRBV7-2 and J usage is TRBJ2-1; D is unclear. Germline V gives CDR1 SGHTA, CDR2 FQGNSA. CDR3 length equals 13 residues. Trimming pared 5 bases from V and 12 bases from J, leaving 17 bases between. CDR3 bases: TGTGCCAGCAGCCCCTACCTGGGCAAGGGGCAGTTCTTC. Its protein product is CASSPYLGKGQFF.

This clonotype showed up many times. This chain links TRBV5-1 with TRBJ2-1; D gene ambiguous. The CDR3 is made up of 15 amino acids. The V and J ends lost 0 bases and 3 bases respectively, with 10 bases between them. From germline, CDR1 is SGHRS and CDR2 YFSETQ. This chain's CDR3 is CASSLASTLYNEQFF. The CDR3, as DNA: TGCGCCAGCAGCTTGGCCAGTACCCTCTACAATGAGCAGTTCTTC.

This clonotype was seen at least ten times. The chain joins TRBV11-2 to TRBJ2-2; TRBD2 matches 12 bases. The CDR3 is 16 amino acids. Germline assignment: CDR1 SGHAT and CDR2 FQNNGV. With V trimmed by 3 bases and J by 6 bases, 5 bases remained unmatched. The CDR3 nucleotides read TGTGCCAGCAGCTTTAGGACTAGCGGGGCAGCCGGGGAGCTGTTTTTT. Residues: CASSFRTSGAAGELFF.